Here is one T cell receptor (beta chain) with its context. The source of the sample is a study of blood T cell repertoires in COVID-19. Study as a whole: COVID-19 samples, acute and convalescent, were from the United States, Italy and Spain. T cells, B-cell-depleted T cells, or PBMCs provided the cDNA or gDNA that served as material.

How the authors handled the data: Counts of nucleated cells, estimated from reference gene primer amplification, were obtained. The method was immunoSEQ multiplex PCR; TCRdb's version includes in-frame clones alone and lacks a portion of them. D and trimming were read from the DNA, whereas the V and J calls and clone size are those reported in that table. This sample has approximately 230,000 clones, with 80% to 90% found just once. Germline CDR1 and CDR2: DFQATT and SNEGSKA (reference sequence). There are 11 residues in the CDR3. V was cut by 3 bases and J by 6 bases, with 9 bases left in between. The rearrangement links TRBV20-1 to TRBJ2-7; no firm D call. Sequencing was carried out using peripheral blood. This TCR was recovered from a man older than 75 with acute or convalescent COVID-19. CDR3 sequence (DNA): TGCAGTGCTAGTAACTACCGCGAGCAGTACTTC. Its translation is CSASNYREQYF.